A selection of T cell receptor beta chains follows, all from one sample in a study of beta chain features in type 1 diabetes. Clones were read by immunoSEQ multiplex PCR, and TCRdb kept only the in-frame ones, dropping some. This table has about 260,000 clones, 68% appearing once. Sequencing input: naive CD4+ T cells from blood. All receptors come from a man aged 25-45 years in good health. Each CDR3 is given with its conserved first and last residue. Size values are once, few and many counts, or a class for expanded clones, and some rows have none.

CASSPDGSSYNEQFF TRBJ2-1 NA 15 TRBV5-1
CAWGRVSEAFF TRBJ1-1 NA 11 TRBV30
CASSFGFLTYF TRBJ2-4 NA 11 TRBV28
CAISAGTAQETQYF TRBJ2-5 few 14 TRBV10-3
CASSEDRGREQPQHF TRBJ1-5 few 15 TRBV7-2
CASSVVGQGYLANVLTF TRBJ2-6 NA 17 TRBV9
CAWSPRILYQPQHF TRBJ1-5 few 14 TRBV30
CSVRGLARETQYF TRBJ2-5 NA 13 TRBV29-1
CSVEGIHNEQFF TRBJ2-1 NA 12 TRBV29-1
CASSRTGESLPGANVLTF TRBJ2-6 NA 18 TRBV5-6
CASSQARVGTDTQYF TRBJ2-3 NA 15 TRBV7-2
CASSQGQGGETQYF TRBJ2-5 NA 14 TRBV6-5
CASSLYLGVPQYF TRBJ2-3 NA 13 TRBV11-2
CSVGMSSAYEQYF TRBJ2-7 NA 13 TRBV29-1
CASSPRDRGPPGANVLTF TRBJ2-6 NA 18 TRBV9
CASTSEDLSTDTQYF TRBJ2-3 NA 15 TRBV19
CASSSGGNEQFF TRBJ2-1 few 12 TRBV6-6
CASSLAVIGGNEQFF TRBJ2-1 NA 15 TRBV7-2
CASSEVATWRQYF TRBJ2-7 once 13 TRBV10-2
CASRQRGKTQYF TRBJ2-5 NA 12 TRBV28
CASSYTSGGTADTQYF TRBJ2-3 few 16 TRBV7-2
CAITDTYEQYF TRBJ2-7 few 11 TRBV10-3
CASSVQVVSNEQFF TRBJ2-1 NA 14 TRBV9
CASSATRSTDTQYF TRBJ2-3 NA 14 TRBV5-1
CASSRLAGGPKHNEQFF TRBJ2-1 NA 17 TRBV14
CASSFGDTQYF TRBJ2-3 once 11 TRBV5-1
CASSQGATSYNEQFF TRBJ2-1 NA 15 TRBV23-1
CASSLQGNEQFF TRBJ2-1 NA 12 TRBV5-1
CASSAGQQAGELFF TRBJ2-2 few 14 TRBV2
CASSRTSGVETQYF TRBJ2-5 NA 14 TRBV5-5
CASSLKETDTQYF TRBJ2-3 NA 13 TRBV5-1
CSVERGQETQYF TRBJ2-5 NA 12 TRBV29-1
CAWSRVINTEAFF TRBJ1-1 NA 13 TRBV30
CAINEGLALRTDTQYF TRBJ2-3 few 16 TRBV10-3
CASSLELAGEGEQFF TRBJ2-1 NA 15 TRBV7-9
CASSLYLEGYNEQFF TRBJ2-1 few 15 TRBV28
CSVSLADGYTF TRBJ1-2 NA 11 TRBV29-1
CASSQSRGESQPRETQYF TRBJ2-5 NA 18 TRBV23-1
CASSGGLYNEQFF TRBJ2-1 NA 13 TRBV2
CASSLAGTEKAFF TRBJ1-1 NA 13 TRBV5-1
CASSSGTSGSYNEQFF TRBJ2-1 NA 16 TRBV6-5
CACQRESYNEQFF TRBJ2-1 NA 13 TRBV30
CALDRVENIQYF TRBJ2-4 NA 12 TRBV30
CASSISGSNEQFF TRBJ2-1 NA 13 TRBV5-4
CSVEDQGETQYF TRBJ2-5 NA 12 TRBV29-1
CASSSMRSTDTQYF TRBJ2-3 NA 14 TRBV7-2
CSVGHLMNTEAFF TRBJ1-1 NA 13 TRBV29-1
CSVEDLAGGKQFF TRBJ2-1 NA 13 TRBV29-1
CAISASGSSYEQYF TRBJ2-7 NA 14 TRBV10-3
CSVEQGYEQYF TRBJ2-7 few 11 TRBV29-1
CASSPGTSLAKNIQYF TRBJ2-4 NA 16 TRBV4-3
CASSLESAGVDTQYF TRBJ2-3 NA 15 TRBV7-2
CAWSVRGGSTEAFF TRBJ1-1 few 14 TRBV30
CASRAGANEKLFF TRBJ1-4 NA 13 TRBV7-2
CASSSLGAGERNEQFF TRBJ2-1 few 16 TRBV11-2
CASSLEPSGASTDTQYF TRBJ2-3 NA 17 TRBV7-2
CASSRVLAATETYEQYF TRBJ2-7 NA 17 TRBV7-9
CAYATDYEQYF TRBJ2-7 few 11 TRBV30
CASNPRGGYEQYF TRBJ2-7 few 13 TRBV5-1